Each of the 9 T cell receptor beta chains below was sequenced from the same sample in a study of STAT5B mutations in CD4+ large granular lymphocyte leukemia. This table comes from immunoSEQ multiplex PCR, and its TCRdb copy is limited to in-frame clones, with some not included. The sample yields 25,000 to 30,000 clones, approximately 80% seen once. The sample consisted of CD4+ T cells from blood buffy coats. Receptor source: a human donor in good health.

The CDR3 DNA follows: TGTGCCAGCAGCGGTCGTAGCGGGAACACAGATACGCAGTATTTT. It encodes CASSGRSGNTDTQYF. The chain recombines TRBV11-1 with TRBJ2-3; 8 nucleotides align to TRBD2. The CDR3 sequence is 15 residues long. The germline V gene has CDR1 SGHAT and CDR2 FQDESV (reference sequence). The V gene end was trimmed by 5 bases and the J gene end by 2 bases; junction bases not matched to a gene: 6.

This chain joins TRBV7-9 and TRBJ1-4; no clear D gene. Germline lookup yields CDR1 SEHNR and CDR2 FQNEAQ (reference sequence). This CDR3 is 14 amino acids long. V lost 1 base, J lost 7 bases, and 10 bases lay in between. CDR3 nucleotide sequence: TGTGCCAGCAGCTTAGTCAGCGGGAGTGAAAAACTGTTTTTT. Translating it yields CASSLVSGSEKLFF. Together with reference TRBV7-9 and TRBJ1-4, the CDR3 gives the full variable domain: DTGVSQNPRHKITKRGQNVTFRCDPISEHNRLYWYRQTLGQGPEFLTYFQNEAQLEKSRLLSDRFSAERPKGSFSTLEIQRTEQGDSAMYLCASSLVSGSEKLFFGSGTQLSVL.

This clone was seen more than once but under ten times. In DNA, the CDR3 is TGTGCCACCAGCCGAGGCGGAACTAGCGCCACTGAGAGTACGCAGTATTTT. Residues: CATSRGGTSATESTQYF. The chain couples TRBV15 to TRBJ2-3; 7 bases fit TRBD2. Per the germline V gene, CDR1 is LNHNV and CDR2 is YYDKDF (reference sequence). The CDR3 length is 17 residues. V lost 5 bases, J lost 8 bases, and 19 bases stayed unmatched. Looking up the rest from reference TRBV15 and TRBJ2-3 gives the full variable domain: DAMVIQNPRYQVTQFGKPVTLSCSQTLNHNVMYWYQQKSSQAPKLLFHYYDKDFNNEADTPDNFQSRRPNTSFCFLDIRSPGLGDTAMYLCATSRGGTSATESTQYFGPGTRLTVL.

This clone has only one observation. The CDR3 DNA reads as TGTGCCAGCAGCTCACCCGGCGGCAACTACAATGAGCAGTTCTTC. Translated: CASSSPGGNYNEQFF. This chain links TRBV7-6 with TRBJ2-1; D is unclear. The germline V and J ends were trimmed by 4 bases and 3 bases, with 13 bases remaining between them. The germline V gene encodes CDR1 SGHVS and CDR2 FNYEAQ. The CDR3 sequence is 15 residues long.

This chain joins TRBV7-8 and TRBJ1-4; the D is unclear. V gave up 1 base and J gave up 0 bases, with 12 bases separating them. The CDR3 sequence is 17 residues long. Per the germline V gene, CDR1 is SGHVS and CDR2 is FQNEAQ. The CDR3 loop is CASSLEPGFATNEKLFF. The CDR3 coding sequence is TGTGCCAGCAGCTTAGAGCCAGGTTTTGCAACTAATGAAAAACTGTTTTTT.

V gene TRBV5-8 combines with J gene TRBJ2-5; TRBD1 is a possible D gene (5 bases). The CDR3 sequence is 15 residues long. Germline V gene sequence: CDR1 SGHTS, CDR2 YDEGEE. V lost 0 bases to trimming and J lost 2 bases, with 11 bases between them. CDR3 in amino acids: CASSLEGLQQETQYF. DNA of the CDR3: TGTGCCAGCAGCTTGGAGGGGCTCCAACAAGAGACCCAGTACTTC. Based on the CDR3 plus reference TRBV5-8 and TRBJ2-5, the full variable domain is EAGVTQSPTHLIKTRGQQATLRCSPISGHTSVYWYQQALGLGLQFLLWYDEGEERNRGNFPPRFSGRQFPNYSSELNVNALELEDSALYLCASSLEGLQQETQYFGPGTRLLVL.

V gene TRBV14 combines with J gene TRBJ1-3; D perhaps matches TRBD1 (5 bases). V was clipped by 1 base and J by 1 base, with 8 bases between them. The CDR3 totals 15 residues. Germline V CDR1 and CDR2: SGHDN, FVKESK. The CDR3 nucleotides read TGTGCCAGCAGCCAAGCTTCAGGGTCTGGAAACACCATATATTTT. This codes for CASSQASGSGNTIYF.

In this sample, this clone turned up a few times. The gene calls are TRBV18 and TRBJ2-2; tentatively, D is TRBD2 (6 bases). The CDR3 consists of 15 residues. Germline CDR1 and CDR2: KGHSH and LQKENI. V dropped 2 bases and J dropped 3 bases, with 10 bases sitting between them. The CDR3 DNA sequence: TGTGCCAGCTCACCAAACGGGAGAGACACCGGGGAGCTGTTTTTT. Translated: CASSPNGRDTGELFF.

The chain joins TRBV29-1 to TRBJ2-7, with D possibly TRBD1 on 6 matching bases. V lost 8 bases to trimming and J lost 0 bases, with 17 bases between them. The CDR3 runs to 14 residues. Germline CDR1 SQVTM, CDR2 ANQGSEA. CDR3 DNA: TGCAGCCCTTCTCTCAGGGGTAGCTCCTACGAGCAGTACGTC. It specifies CSPSLRGSSYEQYV.